One sample yielded the 29 T cell receptor beta chains listed below, sequenced in a study of T cells after yellow fever vaccination. TCRdb fed the 5' RACE reads into MiXCR, producing one record per CDR3 protein. This table has about 130,000 distinct CDR3 sequences, 7.4% appearing once. The input for sequencing was CD4+ T cells sorted from PBMCs, taken 9 to 10 days after the first yellow fever vaccination. These receptors were collected from a man aged 18-30 years who received the YFV17D yellow fever vaccine.

At least ten counts were recorded for this clonotype. This rearrangement joins TRBV12-3 or TRBV12-4 to TRBJ1-3; no reliable D call. The CDR3 is 13 amino acids. V shed 7 bases and J shed 0 bases, with 7 bases lying between them. CDR3 bases: TGTGCCAGCACCTTCCTCTCTGGAAACACCATATATTTT. This codes for CASTFLSGNTIYF.

This clonotype was detected ten times or more. The chain uses TRBV30 and TRBJ2-7; D perhaps matches TRBD1 (5 bases). The germline V gene has CDR1 GTSNPN and CDR2 SVGIG (reference sequence). This CDR3 contains 12 residues. V lost 0 bases, J lost 7 bases, and 10 bases lay in between. CDR3 in amino acids: CAWSVTGREQYF. The CDR3 DNA follows: TGTGCCTGGAGTGTAACAGGCCGGGAGCAGTACTTC. Drawing the rest from reference TRBV30 and TRBJ2-7, the complete variable domain is SQTIHQWPATLVQPVGSPLSLECTVEGTSNPNLYWYRQAAGRGLQLLFYSVGIGQISSEVPQNLSASRPQDRQFILSSKKLLLSDSGFYLCAWSVTGREQYFGPGTRLTVT.

This clonotype was seen many times. V and J are TRBV4-1 and TRBJ1-4, with D unresolved. The CDR3 spans 16 residues. V was clipped by 3 bases and J by 5 bases, with 16 bases between them. Germline loops: CDR1 MGHRA, CDR2 YSYEKL. The CDR3 here is CASSHLLAAENEKLFF. CDR3 coding DNA: TGCGCCAGCAGCCACCTTCTAGCCGCGGAAAATGAAAAACTGTTTTTT.

This clonotype was observed many times. This sequence joins TRBV12-3 or TRBV12-4 and TRBJ1-1; no clear D. Trimming stripped 3 bases from V and 10 bases from J, with 12 bases between. The CDR3 sequence is 12 residues long. The chain's CDR3 is CASSFHRLAAFF. As DNA, the CDR3 is TGTGCCAGCAGTTTCCATAGGTTAGCAGCTTTCTTT.

Many counts were recorded for this clonotype. The chain couples TRBV12-3 or TRBV12-4 to TRBJ1-2; D is unclear. V was cut by 7 bases and J by 8 bases, with 14 bases left in between. The CDR3 totals 12 residues. CDR3 nucleotides: TGTGCCAGCATCCTAGGTGGGGAGGGCTACACCTTC. Amino acids: CASILGGEGYTF.

The chain couples TRBV11-1 to TRBJ1-1; TRBD1 matches at 7 bases. V was clipped by 5 bases and J by 1 base; unmatched bases: 16. Per germline, CDR1 SGHAT and CDR2 FQDESV (reference sequence). This CDR3 has 18 residues. This chain's CDR3 is CASSRETIKTGKNTEAFF. CDR3 coding DNA: TGTGCCAGCAGCCGTGAAACGATTAAGACAGGGAAGAACACTGAAGCTTTCTTT.

This clonotype came up many times. V gene TRBV7-3 combines with J gene TRBJ1-3; D is uncertain. V lost 6 bases and J 2 bases, leaving 14 bases between the germline ends. Germline CDR1 and CDR2: SGHTA and FQGTGA. The CDR3 loop spans 15 amino acids. CDR3 in amino acids: CASRGPDFPGNTIYF. Here the CDR3 DNA reads TGTGCCAGCAGAGGGCCTGATTTCCCTGGAAACACCATATATTTT.

This sequence joins TRBV11-2 and TRBJ2-6, with 7 bases aligning to TRBD1. Per germline, CDR1 SGHAT and CDR2 FQNNGV. V was pared by 3 bases and J by 0 bases, with 11 bases of the junction left unmatched. This CDR3 spans 19 amino acids. CDR3 nucleotides: TGTGCCAGCAGCTTGACCTCCGGGACAGTTTTCTCTGGGGCCAACGTCCTGACTTTC. Its translation: CASSLTSGTVFSGANVLTF.

This clonotype has a count of ten or more. The chain combines TRBV7-2 with TRBJ2-3; a weak D match, TRBD2 (7 bases). The V gene lost 5 bases and the J gene lost 2 bases, with 17 bases spanning the gap. The CDR3 totals 16 residues. Germline values: CDR1 SGHTA, CDR2 FQGNSA. CDR3 DNA sequence: TGTGCCAGCAGCCGCCTAGGGGGGGCTGTCACAGATACGCAGTATTTT. This gives the protein CASSRLGGAVTDTQYF.

Comments on this clonotype: This clone may be a read error of a much larger clone one base away. The V call is TRBV12-3 or TRBV12-4, the J call TRBJ1-1; D ambiguous. CDR3 size: 15 residues. CDR3 region: CASIDSGPMKTEAFF. In DNA form, the CDR3 reads TGTGCCAGCATCGACTCGGGCCCTATGAAGACTGAAGCTTTCTTT.

This clonotype was picked up one time. A much bigger clone sits one base away, suggesting this may be a read error. This rearrangement joins TRBV3-1 to TRBJ1-1; the D is unclear. The CDR3 is 14 residues long. The V gene lost 4 bases and the J gene lost 3 bases, with 12 bases spanning the gap. Germline values: CDR1 LGHDT, CDR2 YNNKEL (reference sequence). The CDR3 loop is CASSPAVFDTEAFF. As DNA, the CDR3 is TGTGCCAGCAGCCCAGCGGTCTTTGACACTGAAGCTTTCTTT.

This clonotype has a count of ten or more. This chain uses TRBV4-3 with TRBJ2-1; 7 positions agree with TRBD1. With 3 bases clipped from V and 7 bases from J, the junction kept 12 bases outside the gene matches. The CDR3 covers 16 residues. Germline loops: CDR1 LGHNA, CDR2 YSLEER. This CDR3 reads CASSQDEWDSINEQFF. In DNA, the CDR3 is TGCGCCAGCAGCCAGGATGAATGGGACAGCATAAATGAGCAGTTCTTC.

This clonotype was counted at least ten times. The chain carries TRBV7-3 and TRBJ2-2; D is tentatively TRBD1 or TRBD2 (5 bases each). CDR1 SGHTA and CDR2 FQGTGA come from the germline V gene. The CDR3 length is 19 residues. V was pared by 6 bases and J by 6 bases, with 29 bases between. CDR3 sequence: CASRLRGTPGREKSGELFF. Written as DNA, the CDR3 is TGTGCCAGCAGGTTGAGGGGTACTCCGGGACGCGAGAAGTCCGGGGAGCTGTTTTTT.

Many counts were recorded for this clonotype. The chain has TRBV2 and TRBJ2-7, with TRBD1 as a possible D gene (6 bases). The V end was cut by 5 bases, the J end by 6 bases, with 14 bases between. Germline CDR1 and CDR2: SNHLY and FYNNEI. This CDR3 has 13 residues. CDR3 residues: CASSRLQGPEQYF. In DNA, the CDR3 is TGTGCCAGCAGTCGTCTACAGGGTCCCGAGCAGTACTTC.

This clonotype was recorded at least ten times. The V call is TRBV24-1, the J call TRBJ2-1; TRBD2 aligns across 12 bases. The V segment lost 4 bases and the J segment 13 bases; nucleotides outside the gene matches: 10. The CDR3 extends over 15 amino acids. Per germline, CDR1 KGHDR and CDR2 SFDVKD. The CDR3: CATSESPLAGGRQFF. CDR3 nucleotides: TGTGCCACCAGTGAGTCACCTCTAGCGGGGGGGCGCCAGTTCTTC.

This clonotype was counted many times. V usage is TRBV4-3 and J usage is TRBJ2-1; tentative D call: TRBD1 (5 bases). The CDR3 sequence is 15 residues long. Per the germline V gene, CDR1 is LGHNA and CDR2 is YSLEER. With 3 bases removed from V and 6 bases from J, the gap between germline ends came to 15 bases. CDR3: CASSHAGLKGNEQFF. Here the CDR3 DNA reads TGCGCCAGCAGCCACGCAGGGTTAAAGGGCAATGAGCAGTTCTTC.

This clonotype was detected ten times or more. The chain couples TRBV20-1 to TRBJ1-1, with D perhaps matching TRBD1 (6 bases). The germline CDR1 and CDR2 sequences are DFQATT and SNEGSKA (reference sequence). V lost 3 bases to trimming and J lost 4 bases, with 12 bases between them. This CDR3 has 13 amino acids. Here the CDR3 reads CSASNRALTEAFF. Here the CDR3 DNA reads TGCAGTGCTAGTAACAGGGCCCTCACTGAAGCTTTCTTT.

This clonotype has ten or more counts. J is TRBJ1-6 and V is TRBV18; D ambiguous. V dropped 3 bases and J dropped 10 bases, with 10 bases sitting between them. Germline assignment: CDR1 KGHSH and CDR2 LQKENI. The CDR3 is made up of 13 amino acids. The CDR3 nucleotides are TGTGCCAGCTCACCGGAGTTAAGCTCACCCCTCCACTTT. This sequence encodes CASSPELSSPLHF.

This clonotype has a count of ten or more. The chain couples TRBV24-1 to TRBJ1-5; TRBD1 is a possible D gene (5 bases). Looked up from germline, CDR1 is KGHDR and CDR2 is SFDVKD. This CDR3 region has 13 residues. Trimming cost V 3 bases and J 5 bases, with 7 bases left between them. The CDR3 protein is CATSDGTDQPQHF. The CDR3 DNA reads as TGTGCCACCAGTGATGGGACCGATCAGCCCCAGCATTTT.

This clonotype was detected many times. The rearrangement links TRBV5-1 to TRBJ2-3; TRBD2 is a possible D gene (6 bases). This CDR3 contains 13 residues. The ends were cut back, 2 bases at V and 6 bases at J, with 10 bases in the middle. CDR1 and CDR2 (germline): SGHRS, YFSETQ. Here the CDR3 reads CASSFTGGDTQYF. The CDR3 DNA reads TGCGCCAGCAGCTTCACAGGAGGGGATACGCAGTATTTT.

The rearrangement joins TRBV23-1 to TRBJ2-3; 7 positions match TRBD1. Being an ORF, TRBV23-1 has a function that is uncertain. After removal of 2 bases from V and 3 bases from J, the junction contained 14 bases not matched to a gene. This CDR3 contains 18 residues. CDR3 loop: CASSQRTGPLYRTDTQYF. CDR3 bases: TGCGCCAGCAGTCAACGGACAGGTCCCCTATATAGAACAGATACGCAGTATTTT.

This clonotype was counted many times. J is TRBJ1-2 and V is TRBV18, with D perhaps TRBD1 (5 bases). Trimming stripped 3 bases from V and 7 bases from J, with 18 bases between. The CDR3 consists of 15 residues. CDR1 KGHSH and CDR2 LQKENI come from the germline V gene. CDR3 residues: CASSPIAGGEGGYTF. As DNA, the CDR3 is TGTGCCAGCTCACCTATCGCCGGGGGAGAAGGTGGCTACACCTTC.

In this sample, this clonotype turned up many times. The chain uses TRBV7-2 and TRBJ2-1; D call uncertain. V lost 1 base and J 7 bases, leaving 14 bases between the germline ends. Germline V CDR1 and CDR2: SGHTA, FQGNSA. The CDR3 runs 15 residues. The CDR3 is CASSLVEWGRNEQFF. CDR3 sequence (DNA): TGTGCCAGCAGCTTAGTCGAATGGGGTCGGAATGAGCAGTTCTTC.

This clonotype was observed at least ten times. The chain uses TRBV7-6 and TRBJ2-1, with 10 bases that match TRBD2. CDR1 and CDR2 from the germline V gene are SGHVS and FNYEAQ. With V trimmed by 5 bases and J by 6 bases, 10 bases remained unmatched. The CDR3 runs 16 residues. For the CDR3, the DNA is TGTGCCAGCAGCCGCCCAGCGGGGGGGCCGGTCAATGAGCAGTTCTTC. Its protein is CASSRPAGGPVNEQFF. The full variable domain, in which reference TRBV7-6 and TRBJ2-1 provide the parts outside the CDR3, is GAGVSQSPRYKVTKRGQDVALRCDPISGHVSLYWYRQALGQGPEFLTYFNYEAQQDKSGLPNDRFSAERPEGSISTLTIQRTEQRDSAMYRCASSRPAGGPVNEQFFGPGTRLTVL.

This clonotype came up many times. The chain combines TRBV4-2 with TRBJ2-2, with D maybe TRBD1 (6 bases). The V end was cut by 0 bases, the J end by 5 bases, with 16 bases between. The CDR3 is made up of 17 amino acids. Germline assignment: CDR1 LGHNA and CDR2 YNFKEQ. CDR3 residues: CASSQEGDKRTTGELFF. The CDR3 DNA reads as TGTGCCAGCAGCCAAGAGGGGGACAAACGAACAACCGGGGAGCTGTTTTTT.

This clonotype was detected many times. The rearrangement joins TRBV12-3 or TRBV12-4 to TRBJ2-2; D remains ambiguous. With 5 bases removed from V and 3 bases from J, the gap between germline ends came to 10 bases. The CDR3 consists of 14 residues. CDR3 sequence: CASSRYSDTGELFF. The CDR3 region has the DNA TGTGCCAGCAGTCGTTACAGCGACACCGGGGAGCTGTTTTTT.

This clonotype was observed many times. This sequence joins TRBV4-3 and TRBJ2-1; TRBD2 agrees at 14 bases. Per the germline V gene, CDR1 is LGHNA and CDR2 is YSLEER. The CDR3 is made up of 17 amino acids. After removal of 1 base from V and 6 bases from J, the junction contained 5 bases not matched to a gene. CDR3 loop: CASSQAATSGGVNEQFF. As DNA, the CDR3 is TGCGCCAGCAGCCAAGCCGCGACTAGCGGGGGGGTCAATGAGCAGTTCTTC.

This clonotype was recorded many times. V and J are TRBV11-2 and TRBJ2-1; TRBD2 matches at 7 bases. The CDR3 is 18 residues long. Per germline, CDR1 SGHAT and CDR2 FQNNGV. The V and J ends lost 1 base and 0 bases, in that order; junction bases with no gene match: 9. The CDR3 sequence: CASSLVGRGLSSYNEQFF. The CDR3 DNA follows: TGTGCCAGCAGCTTAGTAGGGAGGGGTCTTAGCTCCTACAATGAGCAGTTCTTC.

This clonotype was detected ten times or more. The chain has TRBV19 and TRBJ2-3, with 12 positions matching TRBD2. V lost 7 bases, J lost 6 bases, and 5 bases stayed unmatched. This CDR3 is built from 14 residues. Germline-derived CDR1 and CDR2 are LNHDA and SQIVND (reference sequence). In nucleotides, the CDR3 is TGTGCCAGTACTAGCGGGGGGGTCTCGGATACGCAGTATTTT. Protein product: CASTSGGVSDTQYF. Full variable domain (remainder filled in from reference TRBV19 and TRBJ2-3): DGGITQSPKYLFRKEGQNVTLSCEQNLNHDAMYWYRQDPGQGLRLIYYSQIVNDFQKGDIAEGYSVSREKKESFPLTVTSAQKNPTAFYLCASTSGGVSDTQYFGPGTRLTVL.